The 29 T cell receptor beta chains listed next were all sequenced from one sample in a study of T-cell reconstitution after alpha-beta-depleted transplantation in children. The library targeted TCRbeta and was prepared with unique molecular identifiers. TCRdb re-analysed the PCR reads in MiXCR, keeping a single row per CDR3 protein. Here the sample spans hundreds of thousands of distinct CDR3 sequences, 16% being singletons. Sequences were derived from PBMCs, mostly from graft donor cells, sampled 360 days after TCRalphabeta/CD19-depleted stem cell transplant. These receptors originate from a boy under two years old who had a stem cell transplant for Wiskott-Aldrich syndrome, so the T cells may come from the graft donor.

V and J are TRBV6-1 and TRBJ2-3; 7 bases are shared with TRBD2. There are 16 residues in the CDR3. Germline V gives CDR1 MNHNS, CDR2 SASEGT. With 7 bases clipped from V and 1 base from J, the junction kept 11 bases outside the gene matches. Written as DNA, the CDR3 is TGTGCCAGCACTAGCGGACGTTTGTTGGGCACAGATACGCAGTATTTT. The encoded protein is CASTSGRLLGTDTQYF.

The chain carries TRBV10-3 and TRBJ2-5, with D unresolved. Germline V gene sequence: CDR1 ENHRY, CDR2 SYGVKD. The V and J ends lost 9 bases and 0 bases respectively, with 8 bases between them. This CDR3 contains 12 residues. CDR3 sequence: CAISTHQETQYF. CDR3 nucleotide sequence: TGTGCCATTTCGACCCACCAAGAGACCCAGTACTTC.

The sample holds a few counts of this clonotype. The V call is TRBV12-3 or TRBV12-4, the J call TRBJ2-7; D tentatively fits TRBD1 or TRBD2 (5 bases each). This CDR3 comprises 16 residues. Trimming shortened V by 6 bases and J by 8 bases, and 26 bases separated the two germline ends. CDR3 region: CASRKRPSGPSFKQYF. The DNA for the CDR3 is TGTGCCAGCAGGAAAAGGCCTTCGGGACCTTCTTTTAAGCAGTACTTC.

The CDR3 DNA reads as TGTGCCACCAGTGATTTAAGCGGGACAGATGATGAGCAGTTCTTC. Translated, it gives CATSDLSGTDDEQFF. The V gene is TRBV24-1, the J gene TRBJ2-1; TRBD1 or TRBD2 may be the D gene (7 bases each). The CDR3 is made up of 15 amino acids. Trimming removed 1 base at V and 8 bases at J, with 14 bases between. Germline CDR1 reads KGHDR; CDR2 reads SFDVKD.

This clonotype was observed many times. The V and J genes are TRBV12-3 or TRBV12-4 and TRBJ2-5; 8 bases align to TRBD1. With 1 base clipped from V and 5 bases from J, the junction kept 12 bases outside the gene matches. There are 17 residues in the CDR3. CDR3 sequence reads: CASSLGPRQGLWETQYF. Here the CDR3 DNA reads TGTGCCAGCAGTTTAGGGCCGAGACAGGGGCTCTGGGAGACCCAGTACTTC.

This clonotype was observed a handful of times. The V gene is TRBV15, the J gene TRBJ2-1; D might be TRBD2 (6 bases). Trimming took 0 bases from V and 15 from J, leaving 15 bases between them. Germline assignment: CDR1 LNHNV and CDR2 YYDKDF (reference sequence). The CDR3 contains 13 residues. The DNA of the CDR3 is TGTGCCACCAGCAGAGATGCGGGGTCCCTCCGGTTCTTC. As protein: CATSRDAGSLRFF.

V usage is TRBV28 and J usage is TRBJ2-7; D call uncertain. Between the trimmed V and J ends, which lost 8 bases and 1 base, there was a span of 21 bases. Germline values: CDR1 MDHEN, CDR2 SYDVKM. The CDR3 runs 16 residues. CDR3 in amino acids: CASLGVRTTWSYEQYF. The CDR3 DNA follows: TGTGCCAGCCTTGGGGTACGGACGACCTGGTCCTACGAGCAGTACTTC.

A few counts support this clonotype. The V gene is TRBV5-1, the J gene TRBJ1-1; 9 nucleotides match TRBD1. V lost 4 bases and J lost 11; bases outside the gene matches: 9. CDR1 and CDR2 (germline): SGHRS, YFSETQ. The CDR3 has 13 residues. CDR3 coding DNA: TGCGCCAGCAGCCTAGACAGGGGGAGGATGGCTTTCTTT. It specifies CASSLDRGRMAFF. The whole variable domain, remainder taken from reference TRBV5-1 and TRBJ1-1, is KAGVTQTPRYLIKTRGQQVTLSCSPISGHRSVSWYQQTPGQGLQFLFEYFSETQRNKGNFPGRFSGRQFSNSRSEMNVSTLELGDSALYLCASSLDRGRMAFFGQGTRLTVV.

This clonotype occurred many times. The chain employs TRBV12-3 or TRBV12-4 and TRBJ1-6; D is possibly TRBD1 (5 bases). Trimming took 5 bases from V and 8 from J, leaving 10 bases between them. CDR3 length equals 13 residues. CDR3 region: CASSPRGYSPLHF. The CDR3 coding sequence is TGTGCCAGCAGTCCAAGGGGTTATTCACCCCTCCACTTT.

J is TRBJ2-3 and V is TRBV5-1; 12 bases are shared with TRBD2. CDR1 SGHRS and CDR2 YFSETQ come from the germline V gene. The CDR3 totals 14 residues. V shed 5 bases and J 4 bases; nucleotides not matched to a gene: 2. The CDR3 region has the DNA TGCGCCAGCAGACTAGCGGGAGGTCCAGATACGCAGTATTTT. Protein: CASRLAGGPDTQYF.

This clonotype has just a few counts. The chain links TRBV5-1 to TRBJ2-5; TRBD2 might be the D (6 bases). Germline CDR1 and CDR2: SGHRS and YFSETQ. V lost 0 bases, J lost 3 bases, and 9 bases lay in between. The CDR3 is 14 amino acids. The CDR3 nucleotides read TGCGCCAGCAGCTTGGGGGGGGTCGAAGAGACCCAGTACTTC. Amino acids: CASSLGGVEETQYF.

The chain has TRBV3-1 and TRBJ2-7; D could derive from TRBD1 or TRBD2 (5 bases each). The germline CDR1 and CDR2 sequences are LGHDT and YNNKEL (reference sequence). V lost 4 bases to trimming and J lost 1 base, with 14 bases between them. CDR3 length: 15 amino acids. The CDR3 reads CASSRRDGLSYEQYF. As DNA, the CDR3 is TGTGCCAGCAGCCGCCGGGACGGATTGTCCTACGAGCAGTACTTC.

This clonotype was seen more than once but under ten times. The V and J genes are TRBV20-1 and TRBJ1-1; TRBD1 is a possible D gene (6 bases). This CDR3 has 13 amino acids. Per the germline V gene, CDR1 is DFQATT and CDR2 is SNEGSKA (reference sequence). Trimming removed 6 bases at V and 3 bases at J, with 14 bases between. The CDR3 region is CSARYAGDTEAFF. In DNA form, the CDR3 reads TGCAGTGCCCGATACGCAGGGGACACTGAAGCTTTCTTT.

This clonotype was seen a handful of times. The rearrangement uses TRBV28 and TRBJ2-7; 7 bases are shared with TRBD1. Germline trimming cut 6 bases from V and 6 bases from J; bases unmatched to any gene: 14. Germline V gene sequence: CDR1 MDHEN, CDR2 SYDVKM. The CDR3 is made up of 15 amino acids. In DNA, the CDR3 is TGTGCCAGCAGCCCAGTTCGACAGGGCTCTCGCGAGCAGTACTTC. Translated, it gives CASSPVRQGSREQYF.

This clonotype was found a few times. The gene calls are TRBV6-5 and TRBJ2-1; D ambiguous. Trimming stripped 8 bases from V and 9 bases from J, with 11 bases between. This CDR3 is built from 11 residues. Germline lookup yields CDR1 MNHEY and CDR2 SVGAGI. CDR3 DNA sequence: TGTGCCAGCCGTTTTCGAGGTGAGCAGTTCTTC. Its protein is CASRFRGEQFF.

The table lists this clonotype with a few counts. V usage is TRBV15 and J usage is TRBJ2-1; D is unresolved. CDR3 length: 12 amino acids. Per germline, CDR1 LNHNV and CDR2 YYDKDF (reference sequence). V dropped 0 bases and J dropped 9 bases, with 6 bases sitting between them. The CDR3 DNA is TGTGCCACCAGCAGAGATCGAGGTGAGCAGTTCTTC. Translating it yields CATSRDRGEQFF.

This clonotype was seen a few times. The chain has TRBV5-6 and TRBJ2-7; D is unresolved. CDR3 length: 14 amino acids. Germline-derived CDR1 and CDR2 are SGHDT and YYEEEE. With 4 bases removed from V and 3 bases from J, the gap between germline ends came to 14 bases. The CDR3 DNA sequence: TGTGCCAGCAGCAAGGGCCCCTTTCGCTACGAGCAGTACTTC. It codes for CASSKGPFRYEQYF.

In this sample, this clonotype turned up many times. J is TRBJ1-1 and V is TRBV29-1; D not resolved. V gave up 3 bases and J gave up 1 base, with 9 bases separating them. Germline-derived CDR1 and CDR2 are SQVTM and ANQGSEA. This CDR3 spans 13 amino acids. The CDR3 loop reads CSVENTGNTEAFF. Written as DNA, the CDR3 is TGCAGCGTTGAGAATACCGGGAACACTGAAGCTTTCTTT.

The chain couples TRBV28 to TRBJ2-1; 15 nucleotides match TRBD2. J gave up 0 bases and V 2 bases, and 5 bases lay outside the gene matches. The germline V gene has CDR1 MDHEN and CDR2 SYDVKM. This CDR3 contains 19 residues. CDR3 residues: CASSLSRGLAGGSYNEQFF. For the CDR3, the DNA is TGTGCCAGCAGTTTAAGTCGGGGACTAGCGGGGGGCTCCTACAATGAGCAGTTCTTC.

V gene TRBV5-5 combines with J gene TRBJ1-4; maybe TRBD1 (5 bases). The CDR3 sequence is 17 residues long. Per germline, CDR1 SGHKS and CDR2 YYEKEE (reference sequence). Trimming cost V 2 bases and J 6 bases, with 20 bases left between them. The CDR3 is CASSLGVPAGRDEKLFF. CDR3 in DNA: TGTGCCAGCAGCTTAGGGGTCCCGGCAGGGAGGGATGAAAAACTGTTTTTT.

V is TRBV3-1 and J is TRBJ2-1, with 11 nucleotides matching TRBD2. The CDR3 covers 15 residues. After removal of 0 bases from V and 6 bases from J, the junction contained 1 base not matched to a gene. Germline V gene sequence: CDR1 LGHDT, CDR2 YNNKEL (reference sequence). The CDR3 loop reads CASSQELAGVNEQFF. CDR3 DNA sequence: TGTGCCAGCAGCCAAGAACTAGCGGGAGTCAATGAGCAGTTCTTC.

This clonotype occurred a few times. V gene TRBV5-1 combines with J gene TRBJ2-1; 13 nucleotides line up with TRBD2. V shed 1 base and J 8 bases; nucleotides not matched to a gene: 9. In germline, CDR1 is SGHRS, CDR2 YFSETQ. The CDR3 length is 17 residues. CDR3 sequence reads: CASSLKRDTSGRDEQFF. The CDR3 coding sequence is TGCGCCAGCAGCTTGAAGAGGGATACTAGCGGGAGGGATGAGCAGTTCTTC. Full variable domain (outside the CDR3, taken from reference TRBV5-1 and TRBJ2-1): KAGVTQTPRYLIKTRGQQVTLSCSPISGHRSVSWYQQTPGQGLQFLFEYFSETQRNKGNFPGRFSGRQFSNSRSEMNVSTLELGDSALYLCASSLKRDTSGRDEQFFGPGTRLTVL.

This clonotype was observed a few times. This chain links TRBV12-3 or TRBV12-4 with TRBJ2-2; no reliable D call. This CDR3 comprises 15 residues. Trimming shortened V by 8 bases and J by 0 bases, and 13 bases separated the two germline ends. CDR3 region: CASPGTASNTGELFF. CDR3 DNA sequence: TGTGCCAGCCCCGGAACAGCCTCGAACACCGGGGAGCTGTTTTTT.

This chain joins TRBV6-1 and TRBJ1-6; 7 bases line up with TRBD1. The J segment lost 8 bases and the V segment lost 7 bases, leaving 11 bases of the junction unmatched. This CDR3 is 15 amino acids long. Per the germline V gene, CDR1 is MNHNS and CDR2 is SASEGT. This CDR3 is CASIELAGGYSPLHF. Here the CDR3 DNA reads TGTGCCAGCATAGAACTGGCAGGGGGTTATTCACCCCTCCACTTT.

This clonotype showed up many times. The rearrangement uses TRBV4-3 and TRBJ1-1; possible D gene TRBD1, 6 bases. Between the trimmed V and J ends, which lost 4 bases and 4 bases, there was a span of 10 bases. The CDR3 covers 13 residues. Germline V gene data show CDR1 as LGHNA and CDR2 as YSLEER. In DNA form, the CDR3 reads TGCGCCAGCAGCCCCAGGGGCGGCACTGAAGCTTTCTTT. Translated: CASSPRGGTEAFF.

This clonotype was detected many times. Compared with germline, one end of the junction differs, possibly owing to a read error. The chain is built from TRBV12-3 or TRBV12-4 and TRBJ1-5; no clear D. CDR3 length: 13 amino acids. The chain's CDR3 is CASSLRSNQPQHF. CDR3 sequence (DNA): TGCGCCAGCAGCTTGCGCAGTAATCAGCCCCAGCATTTT.

The chain recombines TRBV28 with TRBJ2-6, with TRBD2 as a possible D gene (6 bases). Germline V gives CDR1 MDHEN, CDR2 SYDVKM. V lost 5 bases to trimming and J lost 0 bases, with 8 bases between them. The CDR3 sequence is 15 residues long. The CDR3 bases are TGTGCCAGCAGTGGAGGGCTCTCTGGGGCCAACGTCCTGACTTTC. Translating it yields CASSGGLSGANVLTF.

The rearrangement joins TRBV4-3 to TRBJ2-7, with 9 positions matching TRBD1. The V gene end was trimmed by 3 bases and the J gene end by 4 bases; junction bases not matched to a gene: 10. The CDR3 extends over 16 amino acids. In germline, CDR1 is LGHNA, CDR2 YSLEER. The CDR3 DNA sequence: TGCGCCAGCAGCCAGATGCCGGGACAGGGTCCGTACGAGCAGTACTTC. As protein: CASSQMPGQGPYEQYF.

The V call is TRBV3-1, the J call TRBJ2-5; D might be TRBD2 (6 bases). The CDR3 is made up of 13 amino acids. The V end lost 5 bases, the J end lost 4 bases, and 11 bases lay between the germline ends. Germline CDR1 reads LGHDT; CDR2 reads YNNKEL (reference sequence). The CDR3 coding sequence is TGTGCCAGCAGCTGGGACTTTCCAGAGACCCAGTACTTC. Translating gives CASSWDFPETQYF.